This TCR beta chain was profiled in a study of cytomegalovirus exposure and HLA in healthy donors. Findings of the study overall: The authors confirmed in vitro that a few CMV-associated chains were specific for CMV antigens. According to reports, the classifier identified cytomegalovirus status with high specificity and sensitivity.

Turning to this clone: What it binds is not known.

TCRdb's table, derived via immunoSEQ multiplex PCR, lists solely in-frame clones and lacks some. The data contain 200,000 to 250,000 clones, roughly 88% of them seen just once; the ten biggest clones take up over 12%. There are 15 residues in the CDR3. The germline V and J ends were trimmed by 7 bases and 0 bases, with 15 bases remaining between them. Germline assignment: CDR1 MRHNA and CDR2 SNTAGT. The sample consisted of PBMCs. This TCR was sampled from a woman younger than 45 in good health and CMV-seropositive. V and J are TRBV6-4 and TRBJ1-1, with D possibly TRBD1 on 5 matching bases. CDR3 in amino acids: CASKVGPGVNTEAFF. CDR3 in DNA: TGTGCCAGCAAAGTTGGCCCGGGGGTGAACACTGAAGCTTTCTTT.